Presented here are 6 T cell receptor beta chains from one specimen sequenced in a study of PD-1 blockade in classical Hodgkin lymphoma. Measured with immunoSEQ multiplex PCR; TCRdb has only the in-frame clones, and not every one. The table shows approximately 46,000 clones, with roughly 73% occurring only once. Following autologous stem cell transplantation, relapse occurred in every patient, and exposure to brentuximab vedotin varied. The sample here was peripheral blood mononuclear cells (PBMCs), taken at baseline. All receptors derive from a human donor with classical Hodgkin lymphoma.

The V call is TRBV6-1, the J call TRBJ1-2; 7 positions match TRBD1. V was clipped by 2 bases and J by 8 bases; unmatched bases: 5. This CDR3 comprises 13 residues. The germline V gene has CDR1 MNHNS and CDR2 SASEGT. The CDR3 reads CASSETGVDGYTF. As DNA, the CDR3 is TGTGCCAGCAGTGAAACAGGGGTGGACGGCTACACCTTC.

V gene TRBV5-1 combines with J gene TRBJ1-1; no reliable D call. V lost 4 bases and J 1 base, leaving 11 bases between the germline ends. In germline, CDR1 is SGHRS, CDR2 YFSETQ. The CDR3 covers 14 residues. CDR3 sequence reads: CASSPFSENTEAFF. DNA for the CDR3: TGCGCCAGCAGCCCGTTTTCTGAGAACACTGAAGCTTTCTTT.

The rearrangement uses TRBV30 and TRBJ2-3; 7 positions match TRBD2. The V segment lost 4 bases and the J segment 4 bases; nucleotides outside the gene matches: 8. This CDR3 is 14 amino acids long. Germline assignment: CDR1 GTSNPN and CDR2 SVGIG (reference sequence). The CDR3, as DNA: TGTGCCTGGATTCCACGGGGAGGGGCAGATACGCAGTATTTT. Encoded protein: CAWIPRGGADTQYF.

This CDR3 is CASSLGRGSTYEQYF. CDR3 nucleotide sequence: TGTGCCAGCAGCTTGGGCAGGGGGTCCACCTACGAGCAGTACTTC. This chain joins TRBV5-4 and TRBJ2-7; TRBD1 agrees at 7 bases. The germline gives CDR1 SGHNT, CDR2 YYREEE (reference sequence). The CDR3 is 15 amino acids. After removal of 0 bases from V and 2 bases from J, the junction contained 5 bases not matched to a gene.

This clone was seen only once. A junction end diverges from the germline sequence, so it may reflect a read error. The CDR3 spells CASSYQANTGELFF. CDR3 bases: TGTGCTAGCAGCTATCAGGCGAACACCGGGGAGCTGTTTTTT. The rearrangement uses TRBV7-7 and TRBJ2-2; D not resolved. This CDR3 is built from 14 residues. CDR1 and CDR2 (germline): SSHAT, FNYEAQ (reference sequence).

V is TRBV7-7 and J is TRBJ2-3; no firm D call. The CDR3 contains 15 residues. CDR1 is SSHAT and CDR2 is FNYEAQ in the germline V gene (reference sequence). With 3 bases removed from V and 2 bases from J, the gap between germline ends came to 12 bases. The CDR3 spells CASSFSEVDTDTQYF. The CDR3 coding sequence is TGTGCCAGCAGCTTTTCAGAGGTGGACACAGATACGCAGTATTTT.